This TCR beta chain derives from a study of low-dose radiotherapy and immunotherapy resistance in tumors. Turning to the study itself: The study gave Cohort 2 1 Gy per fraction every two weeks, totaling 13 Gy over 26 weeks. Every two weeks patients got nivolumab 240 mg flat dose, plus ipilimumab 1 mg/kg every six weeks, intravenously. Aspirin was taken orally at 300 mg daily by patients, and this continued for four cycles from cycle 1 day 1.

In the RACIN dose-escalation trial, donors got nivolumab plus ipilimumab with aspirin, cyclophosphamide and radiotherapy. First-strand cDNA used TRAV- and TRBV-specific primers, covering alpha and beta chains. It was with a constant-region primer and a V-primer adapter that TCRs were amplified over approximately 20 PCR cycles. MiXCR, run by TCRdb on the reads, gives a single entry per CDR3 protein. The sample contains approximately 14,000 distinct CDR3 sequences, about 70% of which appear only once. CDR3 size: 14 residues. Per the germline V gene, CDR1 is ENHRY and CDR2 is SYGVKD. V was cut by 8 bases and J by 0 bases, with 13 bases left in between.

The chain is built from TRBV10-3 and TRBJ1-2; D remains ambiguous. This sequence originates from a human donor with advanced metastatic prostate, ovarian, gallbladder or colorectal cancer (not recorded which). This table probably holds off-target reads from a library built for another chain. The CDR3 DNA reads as TGTGCCATCCGGGCGGAGTTAGCTAACTATGGCTACACCTTC. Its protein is CAIRAELANYGYTF.